The 22 T cell receptor beta chains reported below all come from one sample, sequenced in a study of blood T cell repertoires in COVID-19. Data came from immunoSEQ multiplex PCR; TCRdb stores just in-frame clones and leaves some out. The sample lists 150,000 or so clones, roughly 84% occurring once. Specimen: peripheral blood. Source of these receptors: a woman aged 55-69 years with COVID-19, enrolled during active disease.

This clone came up a few times. The chain joins TRBV5-5 to TRBJ1-1; 8 bases line up with TRBD1. CDR1 and CDR2 from the germline V gene are SGHKS and YYEKEE (reference sequence). This CDR3 contains 14 residues. V dropped 0 bases and J dropped 5; count of bases not matched to a gene: 3. CDR3 residues: CASSLGTGTTEAFF. Written as DNA, the CDR3 is TGTGCCAGCAGCTTGGGGACAGGGACGACTGAAGCTTTCTTT. The whole variable domain, remainder taken from reference TRBV5-5 and TRBJ1-1, is DAGVTQSPTHLIKTRGQQVTLRCSPISGHKSVSWYQQVLGQGPQFIFQYYEKEERGRGNFPDRFSARQFPNYSSELNVNALLLGDSALYLCASSLGTGTTEAFFGQGTRLTVV.

V usage is TRBV5-5 and J usage is TRBJ2-7; 7 bases match TRBD2. V shed 3 bases and J 1 base; nucleotides not matched to a gene: 7. CDR1 SGHKS and CDR2 YYEKEE come from the germline V gene (reference sequence). The CDR3 extends over 15 amino acids. This CDR3 is CASSWDYPISYEQYV. CDR3 in DNA: TGTGCCAGCAGCTGGGACTACCCAATATCCTACGAGCAGTACGTC.

The CDR3 DNA reads as TGTGCCAGTAGTATAGGGACAGGGGGTCAGCCCCAGCATTTT. Its translation: CASSIGTGGQPQHF. V is TRBV19 and J is TRBJ1-5; 10 bases match TRBD1. CDR1 is LNHDA, CDR2 SQIVND, per germline (reference sequence). This CDR3 is 14 amino acids long. The V segment lost 1 base and the J segment 6 bases; nucleotides outside the gene matches: 0.

The chain couples TRBV7-9 to TRBJ1-3; D is undetermined. The germline V gene encodes CDR1 SEHNR and CDR2 FQNEAQ (reference sequence). Trimming left V 4 bases short and J 4 bases short, with 14 bases between. The CDR3 has 15 residues. CDR3 DNA sequence: TGTGCCAGCAGCTCCGACTTGTTCTCCGGAAACACCATATATTTT. Its protein is CASSSDLFSGNTIYF.

The genes are TRBV5-1 and TRBJ2-1; 13 nucleotides agree with TRBD2. Germline-derived CDR1 and CDR2 are SGHRS and YFSETQ. The CDR3 sequence is 15 residues long. J gave up 9 bases and V 3 bases, and 6 bases lay outside the gene matches. The chain's CDR3 is CASSSTSGGPSEQFF. CDR3 DNA: TGCGCCAGCAGCTCGACTAGCGGGGGGCCGAGTGAGCAGTTCTTC.

This chain connects TRBV7-8 to TRBJ1-6; D uncertain. Trimming took off 5 bases at V and 7 bases at J, with 12 bases between the two ends. Germline V gene lookup returns CDR1 SGHVS and CDR2 FQNEAQ. The CDR3 is 14 residues long. The DNA of the CDR3 is TGTGCCAGCAGCCCCCGGGAGGGAAATTCACCCCTCCACTTT. Translated, it gives CASSPREGNSPLHF.

The chain carries TRBV13 and TRBJ1-2; D perhaps matches TRBD1 (6 bases). This CDR3 comprises 16 residues. CDR1 is PRHDT and CDR2 is FYEKMQ in the germline V gene (reference sequence). The ends were cut back, 6 bases at V and 4 bases at J, with 21 bases in the middle. DNA of the CDR3: TGTGCCAGCAGATCAAAGGGGACACAAGTGATCTATGGCTACACCTTC. The encoded protein is CASRSKGTQVIYGYTF.

V usage is TRBV19 and J usage is TRBJ2-5, with 7 bases matching TRBD1. The V gene end was trimmed by 5 bases and the J gene end by 4 bases; junction bases not matched to a gene: 1. Germline-derived CDR1 and CDR2 are LNHDA and SQIVND (reference sequence). This CDR3 has 12 amino acids. In DNA, the CDR3 is TGTGCCAGTAGTTACAGGGGAGAGACCCAGTACTTC. This sequence encodes CASSYRGETQYF.

V usage is TRBV24-1 and J usage is TRBJ1-2, with 7 nucleotides matching TRBD1. V shed 3 bases and J 5 bases; nucleotides not matched to a gene: 8. CDR1 KGHDR and CDR2 SFDVKD come from the germline V gene. The CDR3 covers 15 residues. In nucleotides, the CDR3 is TGTGCCACCAGTGATACCGGGACAGATCCTTATGGCTACACCTTC. Translating it yields CATSDTGTDPYGYTF.

The DNA of the CDR3 is TGCGCCAGCAGCTTGGTATATAGCGGGAGCGGTTACAATGAGCAGTTCTTC. Residues: CASSLVYSGSGYNEQFF. The chain joins TRBV5-1 to TRBJ2-1; 9 bases line up with TRBD2. V lost 0 bases, J lost 4 bases, and 8 bases stayed unmatched. CDR1 and CDR2 from the germline V gene are SGHRS and YFSETQ. The CDR3 totals 17 residues.

The chain employs TRBV7-3 and TRBJ2-3; TRBD2 matches at 9 bases. The germline V gene encodes CDR1 SGHTA and CDR2 FQGTGA. V lost 2 bases, J lost 6 bases, and 3 bases stayed unmatched. The CDR3 is 14 amino acids. CDR3 sequence reads: CASSLAGGRDTQYF. CDR3 coding DNA: TGTGCCAGCAGCTTAGCGGGGGGGCGTGATACGCAGTATTTT.

The chain combines TRBV7-2 with TRBJ1-1; 9 bases agree with TRBD1. With 4 bases clipped from V and 5 bases from J, the junction kept 5 bases outside the gene matches. From germline, CDR1 is SGHTA and CDR2 FQGNSA. This CDR3 region has 14 residues. The CDR3 region has the DNA TGTGCCAGCAGCTCGACAGGGGGGGTAACTGAAGCTTTCTTT. Translated, it gives CASSSTGGVTEAFF.

The rearrangement uses TRBV5-6 and TRBJ2-1, with 10 nucleotides matching TRBD2. The CDR3 runs to 15 residues. CDR1 is SGHDT, CDR2 YYEEEE, per germline. J gave up 9 bases and V 1 base, and 7 bases lay outside the gene matches. For the CDR3, the DNA is TGTGCCAGCAGCTTGCCTAGCGGGGGTGTGGGTGAGCAGTTCTTC. Protein product: CASSLPSGGVGEQFF. Full variable domain (outside the CDR3, taken from reference TRBV5-6 and TRBJ2-1): DAGVTQSPTHLIKTRGQQVTLRCSPKSGHDTVSWYQQALGQGPQFIFQYYEEEERQRGNFPDRFSGHQFPNYSSELNVNALLLGDSALYLCASSLPSGGVGEQFFGPGTRLTVL.

The table lists this clone with a few counts. The chain couples TRBV15 to TRBJ1-1; D not certain. Trimming cost V 6 bases and J 4 bases, with 15 bases left between them. The germline CDR1 and CDR2 sequences are LNHNV and YYDKDF (reference sequence). CDR3 length: 14 amino acids. The CDR3 sequence is CATSRGKLGTEAFF. For the CDR3, the DNA is TGTGCCACCAGTCGAGGGAAATTGGGCACTGAAGCTTTCTTT.

The chain employs TRBV10-3 and TRBJ2-3; 8 bases map to TRBD2. The germline CDR1 and CDR2 sequences are ENHRY and SYGVKD. The junction had 8 bases not matched to a gene; V was cut back by 0 bases and J by 0 bases. This CDR3 is built from 18 residues. The CDR3 spells CAISESGITSGSTDTQYF. CDR3 bases: TGTGCCATCAGTGAGTCGGGGATTACTAGCGGTAGCACAGATACGCAGTATTTT.

This chain uses TRBV18 with TRBJ1-3, with D perhaps TRBD1 (5 bases). The CDR3 is 14 residues long. CDR1 is KGHSH, CDR2 LQKENI, per germline. Trimming shortened V by 3 bases and J by 4 bases, and 10 bases separated the two germline ends. CDR3: CASSPGGLGNTIYF. In DNA form, the CDR3 reads TGTGCCAGCTCACCGGGGGGTCTCGGAAACACCATATATTTT.

CDR3 in DNA: TGCGCCAGCCACAGGGGGAGTTTTGAGACCCAGTACTTC. It codes for CASHRGSFETQYF. V and J are TRBV5-1 and TRBJ2-5, with 8 positions matching TRBD1. Unmatched junction bases numbered 7, after V lost 7 bases and J lost 5 bases. Germline values: CDR1 SGHRS, CDR2 YFSETQ. The CDR3 totals 13 residues.

V and J are TRBV30 and TRBJ1-6, with D perhaps matching TRBD1 (6 bases). The V gene lost 7 bases and the J gene lost 4 bases, with 11 bases spanning the gap. CDR3 size: 13 residues. Germline-derived CDR1 and CDR2 are GTSNPN and SVGIG (reference sequence). The CDR3 DNA reads TGTGCCTCTACCGGACAGTATAATTCACCCCTCCACTTT. Translating it yields CASTGQYNSPLHF.

This chain joins TRBV10-3 and TRBJ1-2; TRBD1 matches at 12 bases. J gave up 6 bases and V 6 bases, and 2 bases lay outside the gene matches. The germline gives CDR1 ENHRY, CDR2 SYGVKD. CDR3 length: 13 amino acids. In DNA, the CDR3 is TGTGCCATCAGGGGGGACAGGGGGCATGGCTACACCTTC. It specifies CAIRGDRGHGYTF.

V and J are TRBV27 and TRBJ2-7; 7 bases fit TRBD1. With 2 bases clipped from V and 4 bases from J, the junction kept 5 bases outside the gene matches. The CDR3 loop spans 14 amino acids. Germline V gives CDR1 MNHEY, CDR2 SMNVEV (reference sequence). This CDR3 is CASSLRPGGYEQYV. The CDR3 region has the DNA TGTGCCAGCAGTTTACGGCCAGGGGGTTACGAGCAGTACGTC.

This chain links TRBV5-1 with TRBJ1-4; D remains unclear. The CDR3 is made up of 15 amino acids. Looked up from germline, CDR1 is SGHRS and CDR2 is YFSETQ. Trimming removed 4 bases at V and 8 bases at J, with 18 bases between. The CDR3 nucleotides are TGCGCCAGCAGCCCCCTGGACGGGAGGAGAGAAAAACTGTTTTTT. It specifies CASSPLDGRREKLFF.

The chain has TRBV5-4 and TRBJ1-2, with 8 bases that match TRBD1. Germline assignment: CDR1 SGHNT and CDR2 YYREEE (reference sequence). The trim removed 3 bases at V and 6 bases at J, leaving 13 bases unmatched. CDR3 size: 16 residues. The chain's CDR3 is CASSSGGAQGGNGYTF. The CDR3 DNA reads TGTGCCAGCAGCTCCGGCGGCGCACAGGGGGGGAATGGCTACACCTTC. The variable domain in full, completed from reference TRBV5-4 and TRBJ1-2, reads ETGVTQSPTHLIKTRGQQVTLRCSSQSGHNTVSWYQQALGQGPQFIFQYYREEENGRGNFPPRFSGLQFPNYSSELNVNALELDDSALYLCASSSGGAQGGNGYTFGSGTRLTVV.